The 20 T cell receptor beta chains below come from one sample, sequenced in a study of T cell changes during pregnancy in multiple sclerosis. Libraries were prepared by immunoSEQ multiplex PCR; TCRdb keeps only in-frame clonotypes and omits some of them. The table records approximately 63,000 clones, 85% to 95% of them present only once. The sample consisted of peripheral blood, taken in the third trimester of pregnancy. The receptors come from a female donor in good health, enrolled as a control in a pregnancy study.

As concerns this clone: Germline and junction disagree at one end, which may indicate a read error. The genes are TRBV7-7 and TRBJ2-1, with D possibly matching TRBD1 (5 bases). The germline V gene has CDR1 SSHAT and CDR2 FNYEAQ (reference sequence). This CDR3 comprises 14 residues. Here the CDR3 DNA reads TGTGCTAGCAGCCCAGGGTTCGCCGACAATGAGCAGTTCTTC. Translation gives CASSPGFADNEQFF.

The genes are TRBV27 and TRBJ2-1; TRBD2 aligns across 11 bases. Germline V CDR1 and CDR2: MNHEY, SMNVEV (reference sequence). Germline trimming cut 4 bases from V and 10 bases from J; bases unmatched to any gene: 12. The CDR3 consists of 16 residues. DNA of the CDR3: TGTGCCAGCAGTTCTCGCGTTAGCGGGGGGGCTCAAGAGCAGTTCTTC. Translated, it gives CASSSRVSGGAQEQFF.

The gene calls are TRBV7-2 and TRBJ2-1; no firm D call. Germline CDR1 SGHTA, CDR2 FQGNSA. With 4 bases removed from V and 5 bases from J, the gap between germline ends came to 9 bases. This CDR3 has 13 residues. In DNA form, the CDR3 reads TGTGCCAGCAGCTCTTACAGAGACAATGAGCAGTTCTTC. Protein sequence: CASSSYRDNEQFF.

This clone was seen a single time. This rearrangement joins TRBV6-4 to TRBJ2-1, with 10 bases fitting TRBD2. The CDR3 has 16 residues. V lost 3 bases, J lost 4 bases, and 6 bases stayed unmatched. Germline V lookup: CDR1 MRHNA, CDR2 SNTAGT. DNA of the CDR3: TGTGCCAGCAGTGAGTTTGGTAGCGGGAGGTACAATGAGCAGTTCTTC. Amino acids: CASSEFGSGRYNEQFF.

The genes are TRBV15 and TRBJ2-5; 16 bases match TRBD2. The CDR3 length is 20 residues. Germline V gene data show CDR1 as LNHNV and CDR2 as YYDKDF (reference sequence). V gave up 0 bases and J gave up 5 bases; unmatched junction bases: 12. The CDR3 DNA reads as TGTGCCACCAGCAGAGATGCGGGACTAGCGGGAGGGGGTTCTGTGGAGACCCAGTACTTC. This encodes CATSRDAGLAGGGSVETQYF.

The genes are TRBV5-4 and TRBJ2-1; 9 bases are a match to TRBD2. With V trimmed by 1 base and J by 7 bases, 9 bases remained unmatched. The CDR3 length is 16 residues. Germline loops: CDR1 SGHNT, CDR2 YYREEE (reference sequence). CDR3 residues: CASSLSFWRGGNEQFF. The CDR3 bases are TGTGCCAGCAGCTTGTCGTTCTGGCGGGGGGGAAATGAGCAGTTCTTC.

The chain is built from TRBV4-3 and TRBJ2-5, with 8 nucleotides matching TRBD1. Germline V gene lookup returns CDR1 LGHNA and CDR2 YSLEER. The junction had 0 bases not matched to a gene; V was cut back by 2 bases and J by 4 bases. The CDR3 loop spans 13 amino acids. DNA of the CDR3: TGCGCCAGCAGCCAACAGGGGGCAGAGACCCAGTACTTC. Translating gives CASSQQGAETQYF.

This clone was recorded once. The V call is TRBV5-1, the J call TRBJ2-7; TRBD2 aligns across 7 bases. The germline CDR1 and CDR2 sequences are SGHRS and YFSETQ. This CDR3 is 13 amino acids long. The V segment lost 2 bases and the J segment 6 bases; nucleotides outside the gene matches: 5. The CDR3 loop is CASSFDGEGEQYF. CDR3 in DNA: TGCGCCAGCAGCTTTGACGGGGAGGGCGAGCAGTACTTC.

The rearrangement links TRBV7-2 to TRBJ2-2; 8 bases align to TRBD2. The CDR3 has 14 residues. V gave up 3 bases and J gave up 9 bases; unmatched junction bases: 6. Germline CDR1 and CDR2: SGHTA and FQGNSA. The CDR3 protein is CASSFSGSRRELFF. The CDR3 bases are TGTGCCAGCAGCTTCAGCGGGAGCAGACGGGAGCTGTTTTTT.

Only one count was recorded for this clone. The chain has TRBV27 and TRBJ2-7; D might be TRBD2 (5 bases). The CDR3 totals 12 residues. Trimming left V 5 bases short and J 7 bases short, with 12 bases between. The germline gives CDR1 MNHEY, CDR2 SMNVEV (reference sequence). CDR3 DNA sequence: TGTGCCAGCAGTCCTCTACGGGGAGAGCAGTACTTC. As protein: CASSPLRGEQYF.

The chain joins TRBV4-2 to TRBJ1-1; TRBD1 might be the D (6 bases). Germline CDR1 and CDR2: LGHNA and YNFKEQ. V was cut by 3 bases and J by 6 bases, with 17 bases left in between. There are 15 residues in the CDR3. The CDR3 sequence is CASSHNLQGISEAFF. In DNA form, the CDR3 reads TGTGCCAGCAGCCACAACCTACAGGGTATCTCTGAAGCTTTCTTT.

A word on this clone: This CDR3 is missing its conserved last phenylalanine or tryptophan, likely due to a read error. This chain joins TRBV5-5 and TRBJ1-6, with D hard to call. The germline CDR1 and CDR2 sequences are SGHKS and YYEKEE (reference sequence). V was cut by 0 bases and J by 2 bases, with 6 bases left in between. The CDR3 is 15 residues long. In DNA, the CDR3 is TGTGCCAGCAGCTTGGGGGCCCCCTATAATTCACCCCTCCACCTT. As protein: CASSLGAPYNSPLHL.

CDR3 DNA: TGCGCCAGCAGCTTCGGGACAGTGCGTAACACAGATACGCAGTATTTT. Translation: CASSFGTVRNTDTQYF. The chain combines TRBV5-1 with TRBJ2-3; 7 nucleotides agree with TRBD1. After removal of 2 bases from V and 2 bases from J, the junction contained 8 bases not matched to a gene. The CDR3 is made up of 16 amino acids. The germline V gene has CDR1 SGHRS and CDR2 YFSETQ.

The V call is TRBV7-2, the J call TRBJ1-1; D gene ambiguous. The CDR3 has 14 amino acids. CDR1 is SGHTA and CDR2 is FQGNSA in the germline V gene. Trimming stripped 1 base from V and 7 bases from J, with 13 bases between. Here the CDR3 DNA reads TGTGCCAGCAGCTTAGTCACCGTCGTCGGTGAAGCTTTCTTT. This sequence encodes CASSLVTVVGEAFF.

This chain connects TRBV7-6 to TRBJ2-7; D not certain. The CDR3 extends over 15 amino acids. The V end was cut by 5 bases, the J end by 0 bases, with 14 bases between. Germline loops: CDR1 SGHVS, CDR2 FNYEAQ. The CDR3 is CASSPRTAASYEQYF. In DNA, the CDR3 is TGTGCCAGCAGCCCCCGAACAGCTGCCTCCTACGAGCAGTACTTC.

This clone was recorded a few times. V usage is TRBV30 and J usage is TRBJ1-1; 9 bases match TRBD1. The junction had 4 bases not matched to a gene; V was cut back by 0 bases and J by 11 bases. The CDR3 has 12 residues. Germline V gene sequence: CDR1 GTSNPN, CDR2 SVGIG (reference sequence). In DNA form, the CDR3 reads TGTGCCTGGAGTGTAACTGGGACAGGGGCTTTCTTT. It yields the protein CAWSVTGTGAFF.

The rearrangement links TRBV19 to TRBJ2-7; no clear D. The CDR3 is 10 amino acids. Germline CDR1 is LNHDA and CDR2 is SQIVND (reference sequence). Between the trimmed V and J ends, which lost 8 bases and 2 bases, there was a span of 4 bases. The CDR3 DNA sequence: TGTGCCAGTCGTGCCTACGAGCAGTACTTC. Residues: CASRAYEQYF. The whole variable domain, filled in from reference TRBV19 and TRBJ2-7, reads DGGITQSPKYLFRKEGQNVTLSCEQNLNHDAMYWYRQDPGQGLRLIYYSQIVNDFQKGDIAEGYSVSREKKESFPLTVTSAQKNPTAFYLCASRAYEQYFGPGTRLTVT.

This chain uses TRBV5-5 with TRBJ2-2; 9 bases agree with TRBD2. Germline-derived CDR1 and CDR2 are SGHKS and YYEKEE (reference sequence). The CDR3 runs 15 residues. The V and J ends lost 4 bases and 1 base, in that order; junction bases with no gene match: 2. CDR3 loop: CASSRLAENTGELFF. The CDR3 bases are TGTGCCAGCAGCAGACTAGCGGAGAACACCGGGGAGCTGTTTTTT.

The sample holds one count of this clone. CDR3: CASSWATGQETQYF. In DNA, the CDR3 is TGTGCCAGCAGCTGGGCGACAGGGCAAGAGACCCAGTACTTC. The chain couples TRBV5-8 to TRBJ2-5; 7 bases match TRBD1. The CDR3 runs 14 residues. V shed 3 bases and J 2 bases; nucleotides not matched to a gene: 4. CDR1 SGHTS and CDR2 YDEGEE come from the germline V gene.

The CDR3 DNA follows: TGTGCCTGGGACAGGGGAACGAACACTGAAGCTTTCTTT. It specifies CAWDRGTNTEAFF. The chain employs TRBV30 and TRBJ1-1; 8 nucleotides agree with TRBD1. Trimming cost V 5 bases and J 1 base; bases outside gene matches: 3. The CDR3 spans 13 residues. Looked up from germline, CDR1 is GTSNPN and CDR2 is SVGIG (reference sequence).